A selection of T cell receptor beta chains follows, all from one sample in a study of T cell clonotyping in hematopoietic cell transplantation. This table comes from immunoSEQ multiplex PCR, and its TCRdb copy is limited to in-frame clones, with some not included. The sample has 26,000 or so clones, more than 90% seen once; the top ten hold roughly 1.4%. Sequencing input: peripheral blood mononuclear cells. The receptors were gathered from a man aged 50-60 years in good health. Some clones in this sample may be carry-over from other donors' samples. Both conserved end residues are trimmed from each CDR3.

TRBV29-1 SVVLNLNYGYT
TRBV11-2 ASSLHQAGYEQY
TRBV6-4 ASSDSGRGGGYT
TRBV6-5 ASGSAAGGTYEQY
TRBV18 ASSPQGSQGYT
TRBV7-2 ASSLGPTGNYGYT
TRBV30 AWGTGNEQF
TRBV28 ASGQASATNEKLF
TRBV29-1 SVTTSIWADTQY
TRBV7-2 ASSLRGEGQPQH
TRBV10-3 AISEDRDYEQY
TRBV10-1 ASSEDGAGGSPLH
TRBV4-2 ASSQAGSKDRVYGYT
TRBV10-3 AISALTGSNTEAF
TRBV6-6 ASSGRGDTNSPLH
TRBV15 ATSTLAGGRETQY
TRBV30 AWFGSMLNTEAF
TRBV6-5 ASSYFRGSIHHGYT
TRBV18 ASSPPSQGSSPYEQY
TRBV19 ASQGREDEKLF
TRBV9 ASSVVSRRKGTHEQY
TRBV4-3 ASSQDLGYEQY
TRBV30 AWMADMDTEAF
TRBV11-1 ASSPSDSLVNTEAF
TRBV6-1 ASSASAAVGTYGYT
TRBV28 ASSGTSGEETQY
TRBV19 ASKRQVSYNEQF
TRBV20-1 SASKGVGYT
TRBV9 ASSGTGQETQY
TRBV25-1 ASSGGQGYNSPLH
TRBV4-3 ASSRGLARGIETQY
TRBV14 ASSQVAGGSYEQY
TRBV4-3 ASSQVSGTGDQPQH
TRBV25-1 ASSDGFGGYGTSN
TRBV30 AWAPRDGLYGYT
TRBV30 AWRGDWSEKLF
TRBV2 ASTKTGRANEKLF
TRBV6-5 ASSTYREANQPQH
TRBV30 AWSLNTEAF
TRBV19 ASNNSPRDYGYT
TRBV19 ASKFGRTHQPQH
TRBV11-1 ASRTGTGELF
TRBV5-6 ASSLSDEKLF
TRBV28 ASSLGIRVRKKETQY
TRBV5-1 ASSSLGQGEGTEAF
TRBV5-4 ASSLQGLAGSYEQY
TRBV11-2 ASSHTWGLFSGANVLT
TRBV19 ASKRDAGGAGSNQPQH
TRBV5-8 ASSFDYTYTQY